These 12 T cell receptor beta chains were sequenced from one sample in a study of early T cells in non-severe SARS-CoV-2 infection. TCRdb itself ran the 5' RACE reads through MiXCR, one entry per CDR3 protein. The sample shows fewer than 80,000 distinct CDR3 sequences, about 12% of them seen only once. The sequenced material came from whole blood. All receptors derive from an adult who was a healthcare worker with PCR-confirmed SARS-CoV-2 infection or an uninfected control (not recorded which).

In this sample, this clonotype turned up many times. The chain employs TRBV11-2 and TRBJ2-1; the match to TRBD2 covers 11 bases. With 0 bases clipped from V and 9 bases from J, the junction kept 4 bases outside the gene matches. The germline V gene has CDR1 SGHAT and CDR2 FQNNGV. This CDR3 region has 15 residues. In nucleotides, the CDR3 is TGTGCCAGCAGCTTAGAACTAGCGGGAGCCAGTGAGCAGTTCTTC. This codes for CASSLELAGASEQFF.

This clonotype was seen ten or more times. V and J are TRBV5-1 and TRBJ2-2; 7 nucleotides agree with TRBD2. V shed 1 base, J shed 2 bases, and the junction held 5 bases outside the gene matches. This CDR3 spans 16 amino acids. Germline CDR1 reads SGHRS; CDR2 reads YFSETQ. The CDR3 sequence is CASSLFAGANTGELFF. DNA for the CDR3: TGCGCCAGCAGCTTGTTTGCGGGAGCTAACACCGGGGAGCTGTTTTTT.

This rearrangement joins TRBV20-1 to TRBJ2-7, with a possible D match to TRBD2 (6 bases). V shed 6 bases and J shed 1 base, with 13 bases lying between them. Per the germline V gene, CDR1 is DFQATT and CDR2 is SNEGSKA (reference sequence). The CDR3 has 13 amino acids. CDR3 residues: CSALPGLSYEQYF. The CDR3 DNA reads as TGCAGTGCACTACCGGGACTTTCCTACGAGCAGTACTTC.

This clonotype was recorded many times. The V gene is TRBV18, the J gene TRBJ1-6, with 7 bases identical to TRBD1. There are 16 residues in the CDR3. V shed 5 bases, J shed 7 bases, and the junction held 11 bases outside the gene matches. CDR1 is KGHSH and CDR2 is LQKENI in the germline V gene. The CDR3 region is CASSSFPATGNSPLHF. Here the CDR3 DNA reads TGTGCCAGCTCATCATTCCCGGCGACAGGGAATTCACCCCTCCACTTT.

This clonotype was counted only a few times. For the CDR3, the DNA is TGTGCCATCAGTGAGTCCTCAACCGCTCAGCCCCAGCATTTT. Translating gives CAISESSTAQPQHF. The chain couples TRBV10-3 to TRBJ1-5; no clear D gene. The CDR3 extends over 14 amino acids. CDR1 and CDR2 (germline): ENHRY, SYGVKD. The V end was cut by 0 bases, the J end by 6 bases, with 9 bases between.

This clonotype has only a few counts. This chain uses TRBV7-3 with TRBJ2-1, with D possibly being TRBD1 (6 bases). The germline CDR1 and CDR2 sequences are SGHTA and FQGTGA. There are 14 residues in the CDR3. The V and J ends lost 5 bases and 8 bases respectively, with 16 bases between them. CDR3 bases: TGTGCCAGCAGCCCCGCAGGGGCCGTCGATGAGCAGTTCTTC. Its protein product is CASSPAGAVDEQFF.

This clonotype was counted at least ten times. V and J are TRBV3-1 and TRBJ2-3; D perhaps matches TRBD1 (6 bases). The CDR3 sequence is 15 residues long. Trimming shortened V by 2 bases and J by 4 bases, and 13 bases separated the two germline ends. Per the germline V gene, CDR1 is LGHDT and CDR2 is YNNKEL (reference sequence). The CDR3 nucleotides read TGTGCCAGCAGCCAAAGGACACAGGGACCAGATACGCAGTATTTT. The encoded protein is CASSQRTQGPDTQYF.

This clonotype was seen ten or more times. V is TRBV7-2 and J is TRBJ2-1; TRBD1 or TRBD2 may be the D gene (6 bases each). CDR1 SGHTA and CDR2 FQGNSA come from the germline V gene. Trimming removed 2 bases from V and 9 bases from J, with 23 bases in between. This CDR3 comprises 17 residues. The chain's CDR3 is CASSLQGTRHGRSEQFF. The CDR3 coding sequence is TGTGCCAGCAGCTTACAGGGGACAAGGCACGGGAGAAGTGAGCAGTTCTTC.

The table lists this clonotype with many counts. The CDR3 sequence: CASSSTRENEQFF. The DNA of the CDR3 is TGTGCCAGCAGCTCAACTAGAGAGAATGAGCAGTTCTTC. This sequence joins TRBV7-2 and TRBJ2-1, with a tentative D call TRBD2 (5 bases). Germline assignment: CDR1 SGHTA and CDR2 FQGNSA. The CDR3 is made up of 13 amino acids. With 4 bases removed from V and 7 bases from J, the gap between germline ends came to 11 bases. The full variable domain, rest sourced from reference TRBV7-2 and TRBJ2-1, is GAGVSQSPSNKVTEKGKDVELRCDPISGHTALYWYRQSLGQGLEFLIYFQGNSAPDKSGLPSDRFSAERTGGSVSTLTIQRTQQEDSAVYLCASSSTRENEQFFGPGTRLTVL.

The table lists this clonotype with a few counts. V and J are TRBV20-1 and TRBJ1-6; D is unclear. V was cut by 0 bases and J by 0 bases, with 9 bases left in between. In germline, CDR1 is DFQATT, CDR2 SNEGSKA (reference sequence). The CDR3 runs to 16 residues. Written as DNA, the CDR3 is TGCAGTGCTAGAGATGTGGCAAGCTCCTATAATTCACCCCTCCACTTT. Protein: CSARDVASSYNSPLHF.

This clonotype was observed a few times. The chain is built from TRBV18 and TRBJ2-1, with 11 bases identical to TRBD2. The CDR3 consists of 16 residues. The J segment lost 6 bases and the V segment lost 3 bases, leaving 7 bases of the junction unmatched. Germline V lookup: CDR1 KGHSH, CDR2 LQKENI. CDR3 sequence: CASSPKLAGVSNEQFF. CDR3 in DNA: TGTGCCAGCTCACCGAAACTAGCGGGAGTGAGCAATGAGCAGTTCTTC.

This chain uses TRBV7-2 with TRBJ2-7; no clear D gene. V shed 5 bases and J shed 5 bases, with 7 bases lying between them. The CDR3 consists of 11 residues. Germline V gene data show CDR1 as SGHTA and CDR2 as FQGNSA. CDR3 nucleotide sequence: TGTGCCAGCAGCAATTTGAACGAGCAGTACTTC. Translating gives CASSNLNEQYF.